This is a list of T cell receptor beta chains from one sample in a study of T-cell reconstitution after alpha-beta-depleted transplantation in children. TCRdb analysed the PCR reads with MiXCR anew, one entry per CDR3 protein. The repertoire holds about 610,000 distinct CDR3 sequences, roughly 10% seen once, with about 4% in the top ten. This specimen was PBMCs from the stem cell graft donor, taken from the stem cell graft. All receptors derive from a human donor who donated a stem cell graft to a child with acute myeloid leukemia. Both conserved end residues are part of each CDR3. D genes are given only for firm matches. A clone size is listed for some rows: how often the clone was seen (once, few, many), or a class if it is expanded.

>TRBV28|few|TRBJ2-3|18|TRBD2
CASSLTPGLADFTDTQYF
TGTGCCAGCAGTCTGACTCCGGGACTAGCGGATTTCACAGATACGCAGTATTTT
>TRBV6-5|few|TRBJ1-1|15|-
CASSYSTGAVTEAFF
TGTGCCAGCAGTTACTCCACGGGGGCAGTCACTGAAGCTTTCTTT
>TRBV6-1|few|TRBJ1-2|15|-
CASSESSLGNYGYTF
TGTGCCAGCAGTGAATCGTCCCTAGGGAACTATGGCTACACCTTC
>TRBV27|many|TRBJ2-3|14|-
CASSFWDNTDTQYF
TGTGCCAGCAGTTTTTGGGACAACACAGATACGCAGTATTTT
>TRBV2|-|TRBJ2-3|15|-
CASSGRARTADTQYF
TGTGCCAGCAGCGGACGCGCTAGGACGGCAGATACGCAGTATTTT
>TRBV5-1|-|TRBJ2-1|16|TRBD2
CASAGLAGSINNEQFF
TGCGCCAGTGCGGGACTAGCGGGATCCATCAACAATGAGCAGTTCTTC
>TRBV10-3|many|TRBJ2-1|12|-
CAVSESSLEQFF
TGTGCCGTCAGTGAGTCTTCTCTCGAGCAGTTCTTC
>TRBV27|few|TRBJ1-1|14|-
CASSLRQGITEAFF
TGTGCCAGCAGTTTGAGGCAGGGGATCACTGAAGCTTTCTTT
>TRBV29-1|-|TRBJ2-7|13|TRBD2
CSVETSGVYEQYF
TGCAGCGTTGAGACTAGCGGGGTTTACGAGCAGTACTTC
>TRBV28|-|TRBJ2-3|15|TRBD1
CASSMGQGIADTQYF
TGTGCCAGCAGCATGGGACAGGGGATTGCAGATACGCAGTATTTT
>TRBV5-1|few|TRBJ2-1|13|-
CASSLVLSDEQFF
TGCGCCAGCAGCTTGGTGTTGTCCGATGAGCAGTTCTTC
>TRBV29-1|many|TRBJ2-3|11|-
CSVPRGDTQYF
TGCAGCGTTCCACGGGGTGATACGCAGTATTTT
>TRBV10-3|few|TRBJ2-5|14|TRBD1
CAIRTGGYQETQYF
TGTGCCATCAGGACAGGGGGGTACCAAGAGACCCAGTACTTC
>TRBV28|-|TRBJ2-7|14|TRBD2
CASSGAGVRYEQYF
TGTGCCAGCAGTGGAGCGGGAGTAAGGTACGAGCAGTACTTC
>TRBV2|few|TRBJ2-2|14|TRBD2
CASSETSGKRELFF
TGTGCCAGCAGTGAGACTAGCGGGAAAAGGGAGCTGTTTTTT
>TRBV20-1|-|TRBJ2-3|14|TRBD2
CSAGLAGGRDTQYF
TGCAGTGCTGGACTAGCGGGAGGCAGAGATACGCAGTATTTT
>TRBV6-5|many|TRBJ1-2|14|-
CASSYSTQGSGYTF
TGTGCCAGCAGTTACTCTACCCAGGGCTCTGGCTACACCTTC
>TRBV7-9|-|TRBJ2-5|17|TRBD1
CASSSGQGDPTQETQYF
TGTGCCAGCAGCTCGGGACAGGGGGACCCTACCCAAGAGACCCAGTACTTC
>TRBV5-1|many|TRBJ2-5|15|TRBD2
CASSLSGKAGETQYF
TGCGCCAGCAGCTTGAGCGGGAAGGCGGGAGAGACCCAGTACTTC
>TRBV20-1|-|TRBJ2-3|15|-
CSARDGARGTDTQYF
TGCAGTGCTAGAGACGGGGCCAGGGGTACAGATACGCAGTATTTT
>TRBV30|few|TRBJ2-7|15|-
CAWSVLGAPVGEQYF
TGTGCCTGGAGTGTACTAGGGGCTCCAGTTGGCGAGCAGTACTTC
>TRBV29-1|-|TRBJ1-2|13|-
CSVEDVSDYGYTF
TGCAGCGTTGAAGATGTTTCAGACTATGGCTACACCTTC
>TRBV3-1|-|TRBJ2-1|16|-
CASSIQGLGSYNEQFF
TGTGCCAGCAGCATCCAGGGCCTGGGCTCCTACAATGAGCAGTTCTTC
>TRBV20-1|many|TRBJ2-7|15|-
CSASPDSDSPYEQYF
TGCAGTGCCTCCCCGGACTCAGACTCTCCCTACGAGCAGTACTTC
>TRBV12-3/TRBV12-4|few|TRBJ2-6|15|TRBD2
CASRGLVTGANVLTF
TGTGCCAGCAGGGGACTAGTCACCGGGGCCAACGTCCTGACTTTC
>TRBV5-1|-|TRBJ2-2|15|-
CASSLEEGHTGELFF
TGCGCCAGCAGCTTGGAAGAGGGCCACACCGGGGAGCTGTTTTTT
>TRBV11-2|few|TRBJ1-2|11|-
CASSINKGYTF
TGTGCCAGCAGCATCAATAAGGGCTACACCTTC
>TRBV5-1|few|TRBJ2-6|14|-
CASSEGTGANVLTF
TGCGCCAGCAGCGAGGGAACTGGGGCCAACGTCCTGACTTTC
>TRBV20-1|-|TRBJ2-1|13|-
CSARDPKVNEQFF
TGCAGTGCTAGAGATCCGAAGGTAAATGAGCAGTTCTTC
>TRBV11-2|-|TRBJ2-4|16|-
CASSFSGGRRENIQYF
TGTGCCAGCAGCTTTTCAGGGGGACGGAGGGAAAACATTCAGTACTTC
>TRBV24-1|many|TRBJ1-1|12|-
CATSATGSEAFF
TGTGCCACCAGCGCTACAGGGAGTGAAGCTTTCTTT
>TRBV4-2|-|TRBJ2-3|17|-
CASSQGGGGQRTDTQYF
TGTGCCAGCAGCCAAGGGGGTGGCGGGCAACGCACAGATACGCAGTATTTT
>TRBV12-3/TRBV12-4|few|TRBJ2-2|16|-
CASSLAPSANTGELFF
TGTGCCAGCAGTTTGGCACCGAGCGCGAACACCGGGGAGCTGTTTTTT
>TRBV9|-|TRBJ2-2|16|TRBD2
CASSVNVAGGSGELFF
TGTGCCAGCAGCGTCAACGTAGCGGGAGGATCCGGGGAGCTGTTTTTT
>TRBV20-1|many|TRBJ2-5|12|-
CSAESPAETQYF
TGCAGTGCCGAGTCCCCTGCGGAGACCCAGTACTTC
>TRBV4-3|few|TRBJ2-2|17|-
CASSQFRQGWGPGELFF
TGCGCCAGCAGCCAATTCCGGCAGGGGTGGGGCCCCGGGGAGCTGTTTTTT
>TRBV18|-|TRBJ1-5|14|-
CASSPEGPHQPQHF
TGTGCCAGCTCACCAGAGGGCCCCCATCAGCCCCAGCATTTT
>TRBV10-3|many|TRBJ1-5|13|-
CAISEESGSPQHF
TGTGCCATCAGTGAGGAAAGCGGTTCGCCCCAGCATTTT
>TRBV6-2/TRBV6-3|few|TRBJ2-2|15|TRBD1
CASSSRQGEPGELFF
TGTGCCAGCAGCTCACGACAGGGGGAGCCCGGGGAGCTGTTTTTT
>TRBV10-3|-|TRBJ2-7|17|TRBD2
CAISTNRGERRTFEQYF
TGTGCCATCAGTACTAATCGGGGGGAGCGGAGAACGTTCGAGCAGTACTTC
>TRBV20-1|few|TRBJ2-2|16|-
CSARSSRGRASGELFF
TGCAGTGCTAGATCCTCCAGGGGGAGGGCCTCCGGGGAGCTGTTTTTT
>TRBV29-1|-|TRBJ2-7|12|-
CSAGVDTYEQYF
TGCAGCGCTGGGGTAGACACCTACGAGCAGTACTTC
>TRBV20-1|-|TRBJ2-5|13|-
CSGQQGWGETQYF
TGCAGTGGCCAGCAGGGCTGGGGGGAGACCCAGTACTTC
>TRBV27|few|TRBJ2-1|13|-
CASRSRGGNEQFF
TGTGCCAGCAGAAGTAGGGGGGGAAATGAGCAGTTCTTC
>TRBV3-1|many|TRBJ2-7|13|-
CASSQARQGEQYF
TGTGCCAGCAGCCAAGCAAGGCAGGGCGAGCAGTACTTC
>TRBV6-5|many|TRBJ1-4|17|TRBD1
CASHPTGGTATNEKLFF
TGTGCCAGCCACCCGACAGGGGGAACGGCAACTAATGAAAAACTGTTTTTT
>TRBV2|once|TRBJ2-1|18|TRBD2
CASCLGGGRARKGNEQFF
TGTGCCAGCTGTTTGGGTGGGGGGAGGGCCCGGAAAGGCAATGAGCAGTTCTTC
>TRBV20-1|-|TRBJ2-3|16|TRBD1
CSAKITGTGVRDTQYF
TGCAGTGCTAAGATCACCGGGACAGGGGTCCGAGATACGCAGTATTTT
>TRBV21-1|few|TRBJ1-3|16|-
CASQRQSDSSGNTIYF
TGTGCCAGCCAAAGACAGTCCGACTCCTCTGGAAACACCATATATTTT
>TRBV30|few|TRBJ1-2|14|-
CAWSVIKGRGGYTF
TGTGCCTGGAGTGTTATTAAGGGAAGAGGCGGCTACACCTTC
>TRBV4-3|few|TRBJ1-2|13|-
CASSQQGLDGYTF
TGCGCCAGCAGCCAACAGGGGCTTGATGGCTACACCTTC
>TRBV7-9|many|TRBJ2-2|15|TRBD1
CASSPPGQGTGELFF
TGTGCCAGCAGCCCCCCCGGACAGGGGACCGGGGAGCTGTTTTTT
>TRBV12-3/TRBV12-4|-|TRBJ1-3|14|-
CASSLSGFGNTIYF
TGTGCCAGCAGCCTCTCCGGGTTTGGAAACACCATATATTTT
>TRBV6-5|-|TRBJ2-1|18|TRBD2
CASSSLGLAATPYNEQFF
TGTGCCAGCAGTTCCCTAGGACTAGCGGCAACACCCTACAATGAGCAGTTCTTC
>TRBV14|few|TRBJ2-1|16|-
CASSQAPLPWAGGSFF
-
>TRBV29-1|few|TRBJ1-4|12|TRBD1
CSGGQGGEKLFF
TGCAGCGGGGGACAGGGTGGTGAAAAACTGTTTTTT
>TRBV6-2/TRBV6-3|few|TRBJ2-7|13|TRBD1
CASIRQGSYEQYF
TGTGCCAGCATAAGACAGGGATCCTACGAGCAGTACTTC
>TRBV24-1|many|TRBJ2-1|14|TRBD1
CATSDLNRDREQFF
TGTGCCACCAGTGACCTAAACCGGGACAGGGAGCAGTTCTTC
>TRBV28|few|TRBJ1-5|14|-
CASTQDGKNQPQHF
TGTGCCAGCACCCAGGACGGCAAAAATCAGCCCCAGCATTTT
>TRBV20-1|few|TRBJ2-2|16|-
CSARDMRAGNTGELFF
TGCAGTGCTAGAGATATGAGGGCGGGGAACACCGGGGAGCTGTTTTTT